One and the same sample provided the 2 T cell receptor beta chains below, sequenced in a study of PD-1 blockade in classical Hodgkin lymphoma. Sequenced by immunoSEQ multiplex PCR; TCRdb stores in-frame clones only, minus some. The repertoire has 27,000 or so clones, roughly 85% of them found once; the top ten carry less than 2.5%. The time point here: cycle 4 day 1 (C4D1), after 6 weeks of nivolumab. Every single patient, without exception, relapsed after autologous stem cell transplantation, and brentuximab vedotin exposure varied. From thawed PBMCs, CD4+ T cells were purified using magnetic negative selection. This sample comprised CD4+ T cells from blood, obtained before the fourth cycle of nivolumab. The receptor set was obtained from a human donor with classical Hodgkin lymphoma.

The V and J genes are TRBV5-8 and TRBJ2-1; 10 nucleotides line up with TRBD2. Per germline, CDR1 SGHTS and CDR2 YDEGEE. The CDR3 extends over 16 amino acids. The J segment lost 1 base and the V segment lost 1 base, leaving 2 bases of the junction unmatched. CDR3 DNA sequence: TGTGCCAGCAGCTTGTTTAGCGGGAGGTCCTACAATGAGCAGTTCTTC. This translates into CASSLFSGRSYNEQFF.

This clone has a handful of counts. The chain recombines TRBV7-9 with TRBJ2-7, with a possible D match to TRBD2 (5 bases). Between the trimmed V and J ends, which lost 4 bases and 1 base, there was a span of 8 bases. CDR1 and CDR2 from the germline V gene are SEHNR and FQNEAQ (reference sequence). There are 13 residues in the CDR3. The CDR3 sequence: CASSYVASYEQYF. The CDR3 DNA reads TGTGCCAGCAGCTATGTAGCGTCCTACGAGCAGTACTTC.